The 30 T cell receptor beta chains listed next were all sequenced from one sample in a study of cytomegalovirus exposure and HLA in healthy donors. The PCR employed 60 Vbeta primers together with 13 Jbeta primers. Generated by immunoSEQ multiplex PCR, the TCRdb table keeps only in-frame clones and is missing some. The data hold approximately 180,000 clones, with approximately 84% observed a single time. Sample: PBMCs. The receptor set was obtained from a girl between 5 and 17 years old in good health and CMV-seropositive.

The chain links TRBV7-3 to TRBJ2-3; TRBD2 matches at 8 bases. The CDR3 covers 14 residues. In germline, CDR1 is SGHTA, CDR2 FQGTGA. Germline trimming cut 5 bases from V and 3 bases from J; bases unmatched to any gene: 4. CDR3 coding DNA: TGTGCCAGCAGCATTAGCGGGGTAACAGATACGCAGTATTTT. It is translated as CASSISGVTDTQYF.

The rearrangement uses TRBV4-2 and TRBJ1-3; D remains ambiguous. Deletions cut 3 bases from V and 0 bases from J, with 6 bases between. The CDR3 extends over 14 amino acids. CDR1 is LGHNA and CDR2 is YNFKEQ in the germline V gene. The DNA for the CDR3 is TGTGCCAGCAGCCATACTGTCTCTGGAAACACCATATATTTT. It codes for CASSHTVSGNTIYF.

This clone was found once. The rearrangement links TRBV11-3 to TRBJ2-5; maybe TRBD1 (5 bases). The closer fit of TRBJ2-7 to the DNA end suggests the J call may be wrong. The CDR3 totals 13 residues. CDR1 and CDR2 from the germline V gene are SGHNT and YENEEA. The CDR3 coding sequence is TGTGCCAGCAGCTTAGGGGGCGTCTACGAGCAGTACTTC. Its translation is CASSLGGVYEQYF.

The rearrangement joins TRBV5-1 to TRBJ2-5, with TRBD1 identical over 7 bases. Gene TRBJ2-7 matches the end of the DNA better, so the J call may be wrong. From germline, CDR1 is SGHRS and CDR2 YFSETQ. CDR3 length: 16 amino acids. The CDR3 region has the DNA TGCGCCAGCAGCGCCAACCCCGGGACAGACTCCTACGAGCAGTACTTC. It is translated as CASSANPGTDSYEQYF.

The CDR3, as DNA: TGTGCCAGCACGGACAGGGTCGAAAAACTGTTTTTT. As protein: CASTDRVEKLFF. The genes are TRBV18 and TRBJ1-4, with TRBD1 matching 8 bases. J was trimmed by 8 bases and V by 8 bases; bases with no gene match: 4. The germline V gene has CDR1 KGHSH and CDR2 LQKENI. The CDR3 is 12 residues long.

CDR3 protein: CASSQVVRETQYF. CDR3 nucleotide sequence: TGCGCCAGCAGCCAAGTAGTGCGGGAGACCCAGTACTTC. The chain links TRBV4-1 to TRBJ2-5, with D unclear. The CDR3 covers 13 residues. Germline lookup yields CDR1 MGHRA and CDR2 YSYEKL. The V end lost 1 base, the J end lost 5 bases, and 8 bases lay between the germline ends.

The V gene is TRBV29-1, the J gene TRBJ1-6, with 7 bases identical to TRBD1. Germline V gene data show CDR1 as SQVTM and CDR2 as ANQGSEA. The CDR3 is 13 amino acids. Losses at the gene ends were 4 bases for V and 7 bases for J; bases not matched to a gene: 4. The CDR3 coding sequence is TGCAGCGTTGCTGACAGGGTGAATTCACCCCTCCACTTT. Residues: CSVADRVNSPLHF.

This chain joins TRBV27 and TRBJ1-2; 7 bases align to TRBD1. The CDR3 is 15 residues long. Germline V CDR1 and CDR2: MNHEY, SMNVEV (reference sequence). The trim removed 1 base at V and 4 bases at J, leaving 6 bases unmatched. The CDR3 spells CASSLYHRGPYGYTF. The CDR3 bases are TGTGCCAGCAGTTTATATCACAGGGGCCCCTATGGCTACACCTTC.

This clone was seen only a few times. This rearrangement joins TRBV4-1 to TRBJ1-3; 8 bases line up with TRBD1. The CDR3 runs to 20 residues. V trimming: 0 bases; J trimming: 0 bases; junction bases outside the gene matches: 13. CDR1 MGHRA and CDR2 YSYEKL come from the germline V gene. CDR3 in DNA: TGCGCCAGCAGCCAAGATTCGACAGGGGCTGCCCTCCTCTCTGGAAACACCATATATTTT. It is translated as CASSQDSTGAALLSGNTIYF.

The chain has TRBV12-5 and TRBJ2-7; 9 nucleotides align to TRBD1. The CDR3 runs 17 residues. V shed 1 base and J 2 bases; nucleotides not matched to a gene: 9. Germline V gene data show CDR1 as LGHNT and CDR2 as FRNRAP. The CDR3 DNA follows: TGTGCTAGTGGTTTGGACCACGGCGGGACAGGGACCTACGAGCAGTACTTC. This encodes CASGLDHGGTGTYEQYF.

The rearrangement joins TRBV13 to TRBJ2-3; D is uncertain. The V end lost 3 bases, the J end lost 6 bases, and 13 bases lay between the germline ends. CDR3 length: 14 amino acids. The V gene's germline CDR1 is PRHDT and CDR2 FYEKMQ (reference sequence). This CDR3 is CASSFRFARDTQYF. CDR3 DNA sequence: TGTGCCAGCAGCTTCCGGTTCGCGAGGGATACGCAGTATTTT.

This clone was counted a single time. The V gene is TRBV30, the J gene TRBJ2-4; TRBD1 aligns across 8 bases. The V gene's germline CDR1 is GTSNPN and CDR2 SVGIG (reference sequence). The V gene end was trimmed by 3 bases and the J gene end by 7 bases; junction bases not matched to a gene: 8. There are 14 residues in the CDR3. CDR3 sequence: CAWSLWQGANIQYF. CDR3 bases: TGTGCCTGGAGCTTGTGGCAGGGGGCGAACATTCAGTACTTC.

The rearrangement links TRBV21-1 to TRBJ2-7; the DNA was not used to check the table's D call, TRBD2. TRBV21-1 constitutes a pseudogene. There are 19 residues in the CDR3. The CDR3 DNA reads TGTGCCAGCAGCAAAGCAGAACAGCGACTAGCGGGGTTCTCCTACGAGCAGTACTTC. It codes for CASSKAEQRLAGFSYEQYF.

The rearrangement joins TRBV19 to TRBJ1-4; TRBD1 matches at 7 bases. The CDR3 runs 15 residues. The germline CDR1 and CDR2 sequences are LNHDA and SQIVND (reference sequence). The junction had 5 bases not matched to a gene; V was cut back by 3 bases and J by 4 bases. The CDR3 DNA reads as TGTGCCAGTAGTATCCGGACAGGCCTTAATGAAAAACTGTTTTTT. Amino acids: CASSIRTGLNEKLFF.

The V call is TRBV7-8, the J call TRBJ1-5; 8 bases are a match to TRBD1. In germline, CDR1 is SGHVS, CDR2 FQNEAQ. Trimming removed 5 bases from V and 1 base from J; junction bases left unmatched: 16. The CDR3 extends over 19 amino acids. The CDR3 is CASSPSGLRTGKSNQPQHF. Here the CDR3 DNA reads TGTGCCAGCAGCCCCTCGGGCTTAAGGACAGGGAAGAGCAATCAGCCCCAGCATTTT.

This clone has a single count. The rearrangement joins TRBV4-1 to TRBJ1-3; D is uncertain. V lost 1 base to trimming and J lost 8 bases, with 9 bases between them. The CDR3 covers 13 residues. Germline V gene sequence: CDR1 MGHRA, CDR2 YSYEKL. This CDR3 reads CASSQAVAYTIYF. Here the CDR3 DNA reads TGCGCCAGCAGCCAAGCCGTCGCGTACACCATATATTTT.

This clone has just a few counts. The V gene is TRBV14, the J gene TRBJ2-5, with D tentatively TRBD2 (6 bases). Per germline, CDR1 SGHDN and CDR2 FVKESK. V was clipped by 4 bases and J by 5 bases, with 14 bases between them. The CDR3 runs to 14 residues. Here the CDR3 DNA reads TGTGCCAGCAGCCTTCGGGCGGGGCGGGAGACCCAGTACTTC. Amino acid sequence: CASSLRAGRETQYF. The variable domain in full, with the rest retrieved from reference TRBV14 and TRBJ2-5, is EAGVTQFPSHSVIEKGQTVTLRCDPISGHDNLYWYRRVMGKEIKFLLHFVKESKQDESGMPNNRFLAERTGGTYSTLKVQPAELEDSGVYFCASSLRAGRETQYFGPGTRLLVL.

V and J are TRBV6-6 and TRBJ2-7, with D uncertain. CDR1 MNHNY and CDR2 SVGAGI come from the germline V gene (reference sequence). The CDR3 is made up of 14 amino acids. Trimming cost V 5 bases and J 3 bases, with 14 bases left between them. The CDR3 sequence is CASSPSPGFYEQYF. The CDR3 coding sequence is TGTGCCAGCAGTCCAAGTCCAGGATTCTACGAGCAGTACTTC.

J is TRBJ1-1 and V is TRBV6-1; tentatively, D is TRBD1 (5 bases). The germline V gene encodes CDR1 MNHNS and CDR2 SASEGT. V was trimmed by 6 bases and J by 1 base, leaving 15 bases between them. The CDR3 covers 15 residues. The CDR3 loop is CASRASWGGNTEAFF. The DNA of the CDR3 is TGTGCCAGCAGGGCATCGTGGGGGGGGAACACTGAAGCTTTCTTT.

The chain uses TRBV30 and TRBJ1-5; 9 bases map to TRBD1. Trimming took 2 bases from V and 1 from J; bases not matched to a gene: 15. The V gene's germline CDR1 is GTSNPN and CDR2 SVGIG (reference sequence). There are 19 residues in the CDR3. The CDR3 region is CAWSLWNTGGSRSNQPQHF. In DNA form, the CDR3 reads TGTGCCTGGAGTCTATGGAATACAGGGGGCTCGAGGAGCAATCAGCCCCAGCATTTT.

The genes are TRBV6-1 and TRBJ2-1, with TRBD1 matching over 8 bases. The CDR3 is 15 residues long. CDR1 MNHNS and CDR2 SASEGT come from the germline V gene. Unmatched junction bases numbered 13, after V lost 10 bases and J lost 5 bases. CDR3 sequence (DNA): TGTGCCACCCAGAAGTGGACAGGGCCTGACAATGAGCAGTTCTTC. Residues: CATQKWTGPDNEQFF.

The chain carries TRBV19 and TRBJ2-7, with 8 bases identical to TRBD1. The CDR3 totals 14 residues. Germline trimming cut 6 bases from V and 5 bases from J; bases unmatched to any gene: 9. Per germline, CDR1 LNHDA and CDR2 SQIVND (reference sequence). The CDR3 DNA follows: TGTGCCAGTAGAGACAGGGGAAGGCCTGACGAGCAGTACTTC. Translation: CASRDRGRPDEQYF.

The rearrangement links TRBV9 to TRBJ2-2; D might be TRBD1 (5 bases). The germline V gene has CDR1 SGDLS and CDR2 YYNGEE. This CDR3 comprises 15 residues. V lost 0 bases, J lost 6 bases, and 12 bases lay in between. CDR3 region: CASSVERGAAGELFF. The CDR3 coding sequence is TGTGCCAGCAGCGTAGAAAGGGGCGCGGCCGGGGAGCTGTTTTTT.

Here the CDR3 reads CASSDRDRRNSPLHF. In nucleotides, the CDR3 is TGTGCCAGTAGTGACCGGGACAGGAGGAATTCACCCCTCCACTTT. V gene TRBV19 combines with J gene TRBJ1-6; TRBD1 matches 8 bases. CDR1 LNHDA and CDR2 SQIVND come from the germline V gene (reference sequence). Losses at the gene ends were 5 bases for V and 7 bases for J; bases not matched to a gene: 7. The CDR3 spans 15 residues.

With regard to this clone: Distinct nucleotide sequences in the sample also encode this CDR3. This chain uses TRBV6-5 with TRBJ2-3, with TRBD2 matching over 8 bases. V gave up 2 bases and J gave up 2 bases; unmatched junction bases: 6. This CDR3 has 16 residues. The germline V gene encodes CDR1 MNHEY and CDR2 SVGAGI. The CDR3 sequence: CASSYERGKYTDTQYF. In DNA form, the CDR3 reads TGTGCCAGCAGTTACGAGCGGGGGAAATACACAGATACGCAGTATTTT.

Only a few counts were recorded for this clone. V is TRBV4-2 and J is TRBJ2-3; 8 positions agree with TRBD2. Germline V gene sequence: CDR1 LGHNA, CDR2 YNFKEQ. Losses at the gene ends were 0 bases for V and 5 bases for J; bases not matched to a gene: 7. The CDR3 is made up of 16 amino acids. The CDR3 DNA is TGTGCCAGCAGCCAAGAATCCGGGGGGGTGAAAGATACGCAGTATTTT. It codes for CASSQESGGVKDTQYF.

The rearrangement uses TRBV2 and TRBJ2-5; D might be TRBD1 (6 bases). Germline V gives CDR1 SNHLY, CDR2 FYNNEI. V dropped 7 bases and J dropped 4 bases, with 13 bases sitting between them. The length of the CDR3 is 13 residues. The chain's CDR3 is CASKLTGRETQYF. CDR3 coding DNA: TGTGCCAGCAAGCTAACAGGGAGAGAGACCCAGTACTTC.

V is TRBV11-2 and J is TRBJ2-5, with 7 bases that match TRBD2. CDR1 is SGHAT and CDR2 is FQNNGV in the germline V gene. The J segment lost 4 bases and the V segment lost 4 bases, leaving 9 bases of the junction unmatched. This CDR3 contains 15 residues. This chain's CDR3 is CASSSLAGQGETQYF. The CDR3 region has the DNA TGTGCCAGCAGCTCCTTAGCGGGCCAAGGAGAGACCCAGTACTTC.

This chain connects TRBV7-2 to TRBJ2-3; 12 nucleotides align to TRBD2. Trimming took 7 bases from V and 0 from J; bases not matched to a gene: 11. The CDR3 covers 18 residues. Germline CDR1 reads SGHTA; CDR2 reads FQGNSA. The CDR3: CASTRRASGGASTDTQYF. The CDR3 DNA follows: TGTGCCAGCACTCGAAGGGCTAGCGGGGGGGCTAGCACAGATACGCAGTATTTT.

The chain couples TRBV13 to TRBJ2-1; D is ambiguous. The CDR3 consists of 13 residues. V lost 5 bases and J 3 bases, leaving 8 bases between the germline ends. The germline gives CDR1 PRHDT, CDR2 FYEKMQ (reference sequence). Here the CDR3 DNA reads TGTGCCAGCAGCCCTAGTCTCTACAATGAGCAGTTCTTC. This translates into CASSPSLYNEQFF.